One TCR beta chain is described in this entry. Seattle patients were enrolled during active infection and followed longitudinally. This record belongs to a study of blood T cell repertoires in COVID-19. In the study overall: T cells, B-cell-depleted T cells, or PBMCs provided the cDNA or gDNA that served as material.

Germline assignment: CDR1 SGDLS and CDR2 YYNGEE. The CDR3 loop spans 15 amino acids. V trimming: 4 bases; J trimming: 5 bases; junction bases outside the gene matches: 5. Assay used: immunoSEQ multiplex PCR; TCRdb lists only in-frame clones, some missing. The data show some 140,000 clones, with roughly 80% seen just once and 12% held by the top ten. The sequenced sample was peripheral blood. The rearrangement uses TRBV9 and TRBJ1-4; 10 bases agree with TRBD1. The TCR originated in a woman aged 55-75 years with COVID-19, enrolled during active disease. The CDR3, as DNA: TGTGCCAGCAGCTTTAGGACAGGGGGGAATGAAAAACTGTTTTTT. Translation gives CASSFRTGGNEKLFF.